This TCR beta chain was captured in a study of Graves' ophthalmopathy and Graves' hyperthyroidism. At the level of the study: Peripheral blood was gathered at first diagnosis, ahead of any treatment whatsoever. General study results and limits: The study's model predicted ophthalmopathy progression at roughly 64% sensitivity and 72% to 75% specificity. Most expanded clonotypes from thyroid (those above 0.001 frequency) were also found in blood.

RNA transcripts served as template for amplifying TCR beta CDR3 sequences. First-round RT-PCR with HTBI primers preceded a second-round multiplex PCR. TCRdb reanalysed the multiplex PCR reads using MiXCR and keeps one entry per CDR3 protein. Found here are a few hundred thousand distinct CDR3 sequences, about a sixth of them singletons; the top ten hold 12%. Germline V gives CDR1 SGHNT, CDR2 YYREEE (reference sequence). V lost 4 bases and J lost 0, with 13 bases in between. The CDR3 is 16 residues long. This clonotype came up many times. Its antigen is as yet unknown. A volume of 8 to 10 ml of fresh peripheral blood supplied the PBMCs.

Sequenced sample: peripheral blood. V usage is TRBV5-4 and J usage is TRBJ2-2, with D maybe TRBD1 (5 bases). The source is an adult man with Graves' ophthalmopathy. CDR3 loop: CASSTDSASNTGELFF. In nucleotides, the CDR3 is TGTGCCAGCAGCACCGACAGCGCTTCGAACACCGGGGAGCTGTTTTTT.